This entry is about one T cell receptor (beta chain). The conserved final phenylalanine or tryptophan is absent from the CDR3, which likely points to a read error. Reverse transcription used about 0.45 to 1 ug RNA and random hexamers. An immunoSEQ multiplex PCR amplified TCR beta CDR3 over 54 Vbeta and 13 Jbeta. One entry per CDR3 protein results from TCRdb running MiXCR on the immunoSEQ multiplex PCR reads. The table lists just over 150,000 distinct CDR3 sequences, 85% to 95% of them singletons. CD8+ and CD4+ T cells circulating in blood were sequenced for TCR beta. The sample is drawn from a study of CD8 T cells in Susac syndrome. Study context: Patients with Susac syndrome, at blood draw, were therapy-naive, on corticosteroids, or on intravenous immunoglobulin alone.

V was clipped by 0 bases and J by 2 bases, with 8 bases between them. The CDR3 is 15 amino acids. The germline CDR1 and CDR2 sequences are SEHNR and FQNEAQ (reference sequence). The sequencing input was CD4+ T cells from PBMCs. This TCR was recovered from a human donor with Susac syndrome. This chain uses TRBV7-9 with TRBJ2-1; D not resolved. This CDR3 is CASSLARVAYNEQFL. DNA for the CDR3: TGTGCCAGCAGCTTAGCCCGGGTGGCCTACAATGAGCAGTTCCTC.